One T cell receptor beta chain is described in this entry. The entry originates in a study of ipilimumab plus nivolumab after autologous stem cell transplantation. Starting 14 to 28 days after autologous transplant, ipilimumab 1 mg/kg was given. The method was immunoSEQ multiplex PCR; TCRdb's version includes in-frame clones alone and lacks a portion of them. The sample comprises roughly 86,000 clones, under 85% of which are singletons, and less than 2.5% rests with the top ten. This CDR3 is built from 18 residues. The germline CDR1 and CDR2 sequences are LNHNV and YYDKDF (reference sequence). Sequencing used PBMCs, obtained in a trial of ipilimumab plus nivolumab as post-transplant consolidation. This chain joins TRBV15 and TRBJ2-5, with unresolved D. Near its end, the DNA agrees better with TRBJ2-7, so the J call may be wrong. The receptor's source is a male donor with diffuse large B-cell lymphoma. DNA of the CDR3: TGTGCCACCAGCAGAGTCCCCCCGACGAGCGACCCCTCCTACGAGCAGTACTTC. It yields the protein CATSRVPPTSDPSYEQYF.